This record concerns one TCR beta chain sequence. Its specificity is unknown. This CDR3 contains 15 residues. V gave up 7 bases and J gave up 0 bases, with 15 bases separating them. Germline lookup yields CDR1 MNHEY and CDR2 SVGAGI. The sample belongs to a study of CD4 T cells in relation to SARS-CoV-2 and coronaviruses. Study information: ViraFEST: approximately nine-day antigen culture of PBMCs, then TCR beta CDR3 sequencing. The restricting HLA molecule for shared crossreactive spike epitopes was mapped.

The unexposed donors gave CD4+ T cells in 2011-2018, prior to COVID-19. The cells were cultured for under twelve days before CD4+ T cells were isolated. Notes on the study in general: In roughly 61% of donors, memory CD4+ clonotypes crossrecognized SARS-CoV-2 and at least one common cold coronavirus spike.

TCRdb keeps only in-frame clones here, not all; method: immunoSEQ multiplex PCR. The sample lists more than 9,500 clones; 69% were seen once. The rearrangement joins TRBV6-5 to TRBJ1-2; D is perhaps TRBD1 (6 bases). The sample was CD4+ T cells from PBMCs, cultured in vitro. The source of this sequence is a human donor in good health. CDR3 region: CASILRGAANYGYTF. CDR3 bases: TGTGCCAGCATCCTCCGGGGGGCTGCTAACTATGGCTACACCTTC.